Listed here are 6 T cell receptor beta chains from one sample, sequenced in a study of blood T cell repertoires in COVID-19. Using immunoSEQ multiplex PCR, the repertoire was profiled, and TCRdb retains in-frame clones only, with some absent. The profile shows about 180,000 clones, 86% of them singletons. The sequenced material came from peripheral blood. Receptor source: a woman between 25 and 40 years old with active or convalescent COVID-19.

The chain recombines TRBV5-4 with TRBJ1-6; D is uncertain. The CDR3 extends over 14 amino acids. In germline, CDR1 is SGHNT, CDR2 YYREEE (reference sequence). V dropped 4 bases and J dropped 7 bases, with 12 bases sitting between them. The DNA for the CDR3 is TGTGCCAGCAGCCCTGAGGGCCGGAATTCACCCCTCCACTTT. Its protein product is CASSPEGRNSPLHF.

The CDR3 sequence: CASSFTGIGNTIYF. The CDR3 DNA is TGTGCCAGCAGCTTTACAGGGATCGGAAACACCATATATTTT. The rearrangement joins TRBV11-2 to TRBJ1-3, with D perhaps TRBD1 (6 bases). In germline, CDR1 is SGHAT, CDR2 FQNNGV. V was shortened by 3 bases and J by 4 bases, with 10 bases between the two germline ends. CDR3 length: 14 amino acids.

This clone was observed a few times. This rearrangement joins TRBV2 to TRBJ2-1; the match to TRBD2 covers 9 bases. V lost 5 bases, J lost 5 bases, and 7 bases stayed unmatched. In germline, CDR1 is SNHLY, CDR2 FYNNEI. The CDR3 consists of 15 residues. The CDR3 protein is CASSLSGRSNNEQFF. Written as DNA, the CDR3 is TGTGCCAGCAGTTTGAGCGGGAGGAGCAACAATGAGCAGTTCTTC.

V usage is TRBV3-1 (or the pseudogene TRBV3-2) and J usage is TRBJ1-4, with 7 bases matching TRBD1. Trimming removed 3 bases from V and 8 bases from J; junction bases left unmatched: 9. The germline V gene has CDR1 LGHDT and CDR2 YNNKEL (reference sequence). CDR3 length: 15 amino acids. As DNA, the CDR3 is TGTGCCAGCAGCCACGCGACAGGGTCTGGAGAAAAACTGTTTTTT. It specifies CASSHATGSGEKLFF.

V and J are TRBV2 and TRBJ2-2; no clear D. The germline V gene has CDR1 SNHLY and CDR2 FYNNEI. This CDR3 spans 15 amino acids. V was shortened by 4 bases and J by 1 base, with 10 bases between the two germline ends. The CDR3 here is CASSAGQRNTGELFF. The CDR3 DNA follows: TGTGCCAGCAGTGCTGGGCAGAGGAACACCGGGGAGCTGTTTTTT.

The CDR3 bases are TGTGCCAGCAGCTTAGGTCCTTACGAGTCACCCCTCCACTTT. Its protein product is CASSLGPYESPLHF. The rearrangement uses TRBV11-2 and TRBJ1-6, with D uncertain. V lost 1 base and J 10 bases, leaving 11 bases between the germline ends. Germline assignment: CDR1 SGHAT and CDR2 FQNNGV. This CDR3 has 14 residues.